This T cell receptor beta chain is drawn from a study of a mutant IDH1 vaccine in newly diagnosed glioma. Study-wide context: Patients were given eight vaccinations, scheduled in weeks 1, 3, 5, 7, 11, 15, 19 and 23. The study started vaccination 4-6 weeks after radiotherapy alone, or with temozolomide cycles. Radiotherapy, temozolomide, or both had been given previously, and both were given to most. Regarding the study as a whole: Variations in leading peripheral T cell clonotypes appeared to have no connection with pseudoprogression.

Described time point: week 5, during vaccination. Every single dose of the vaccine, 300 ug of mutant IDH1 20-mer peptide, came with topical imiquimod. Regarding this clone: The target antigen is unknown.

CDR1 is SEHNR and CDR2 is FQNEAQ in the germline V gene (reference sequence). The CDR3 loop spans 17 amino acids. With 2 bases clipped from V and 0 bases from J, the junction kept 9 bases outside the gene matches. Assay: immunoSEQ multiplex PCR; the TCRdb copy retains only in-frame clones and omits some. This table has around 50,000 clones, about 90% appearing once. The source is a woman in her forties with glioma. Sequenced material: PBMCs, taken from a glioma patient whose treatment included an IDH1 peptide vaccine. This chain connects TRBV7-9 to TRBJ2-7; 8 bases fit TRBD1. The chain's CDR3 is CASSLSWGQVISYEQYF. The CDR3, as DNA: TGTGCCAGCAGCTTAAGTTGGGGACAGGTCATCTCCTACGAGCAGTACTTC.